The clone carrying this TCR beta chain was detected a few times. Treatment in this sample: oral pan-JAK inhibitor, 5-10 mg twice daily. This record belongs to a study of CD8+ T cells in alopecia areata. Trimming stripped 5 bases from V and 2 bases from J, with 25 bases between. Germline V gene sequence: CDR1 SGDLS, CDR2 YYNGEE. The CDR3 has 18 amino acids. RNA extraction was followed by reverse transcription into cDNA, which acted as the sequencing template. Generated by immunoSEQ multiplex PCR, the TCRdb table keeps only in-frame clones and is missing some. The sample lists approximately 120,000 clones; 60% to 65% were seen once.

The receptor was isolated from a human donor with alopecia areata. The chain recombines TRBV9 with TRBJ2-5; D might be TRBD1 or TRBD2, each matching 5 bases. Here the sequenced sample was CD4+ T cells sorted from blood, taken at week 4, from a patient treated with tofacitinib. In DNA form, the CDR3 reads TGTGCCAGCAGTCTCAGAGGGAGTGGGGCAGGGCAACAAGAGACCCAGTACTTC. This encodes CASSLRGSGAGQQETQYF.